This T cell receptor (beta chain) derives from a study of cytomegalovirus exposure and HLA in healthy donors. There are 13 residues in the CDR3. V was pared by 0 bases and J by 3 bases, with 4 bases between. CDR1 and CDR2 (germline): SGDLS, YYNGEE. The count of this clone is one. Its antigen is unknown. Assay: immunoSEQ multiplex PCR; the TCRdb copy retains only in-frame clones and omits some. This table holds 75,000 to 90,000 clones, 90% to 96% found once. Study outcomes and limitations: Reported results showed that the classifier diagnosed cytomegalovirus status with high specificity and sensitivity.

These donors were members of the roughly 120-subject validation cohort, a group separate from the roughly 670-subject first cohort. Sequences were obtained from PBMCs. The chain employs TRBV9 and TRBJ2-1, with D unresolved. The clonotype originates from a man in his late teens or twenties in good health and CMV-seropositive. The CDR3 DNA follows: TGTGCCAGCAGCGTAGCACTCTACAATGAGCAGTTCTTC. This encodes CASSVALYNEQFF.